This record looks at one TCR beta chain sequence and its context. Its antigen remains unidentified. Ahead of sequencing, the ViraFEST assay grew antigen-specific CD4+ T cells using viral peptide pools. At the end of nine to ten days of culture, CD4+ T cells were isolated. Vaccinated participants had no history of SARS-CoV-2 infection and tested negative for nucleocapsid antibodies. They grew roughly 2 million PBMC in each well, adding about 9.5 IU/ml IL-2 and 7.5 to 10 ug/ml peptides. Both day 3 and day 7 saw half the medium replaced with IL-2 medium. The data derive from a study of vaccination effects on CD4 cells after COVID-19. Study information: Two-dose BNT162b2 or mRNA-1273 vaccination was given to participants.

TCRdb keeps only in-frame clones here, not all; method: immunoSEQ multiplex PCR. The sample gives fewer than 85,000 clones, around 78% of which show up once; roughly 10% is in the top ten. The study's findings and limits: After vaccination, at late timepoints, clones induced by infection and by vaccine contracted markedly.

The material was CD4+ T cells from PBMCs cultured with SARS-CoV-2 spike peptides, obtained before COVID-19 vaccination. This receptor was taken from a human donor who received a COVID-19 vaccine.

The CDR3 DNA sequence: TGTGCCAGCAGCCACCGTCTAGCGGGGGGTTACACAGATACGCAGTATTTT. Translation: CASSHRLAGGYTDTQYF. The chain recombines TRBV7-2 with TRBJ2-3, with 11 nucleotides matching TRBD2. Germline-derived CDR1 and CDR2 are SGHTA and FQGNSA. The CDR3 loop spans 17 amino acids. Trimming cost V 5 bases and J 2 bases; bases outside gene matches: 9.